The following is a T cell receptor beta chain sequence with its context. What it recognizes is unknown. This sample is part of a study of T cell repertoires in cytomegalovirus infection. As for the study in general: It was the public TCR beta signatures that indicated both CMV infection and matching HLA type. The study's findings and limits: What dominated the ex vivo response were HLA-C-restricted CMV-specific TCR beta clonotypes. Carriage of CMV together with the relevant HLA was identifiable through cumulative public TCR beta family frequency.

The CDR3 contains 16 residues. J gave up 4 bases and V 7 bases, and 13 bases lay outside the gene matches. TCRdb recomputed calls from the reads with MiXCR, one row per CDR3 protein. The table has about 830,000 distinct CDR3 sequences, about 31% seen once. The clonotype comes from a human donor in good health (CMV status not recorded). Some clones in this sample may be carry-over from other donors' samples. This rearrangement joins TRBV12-3 or TRBV12-4 to TRBJ2-5; 9 bases are a match to TRBD1. This specimen consisted of cultured CD8+ T cells from PBMCs, obtained from culture after CMV antigen stimulation. The CDR3 region has the DNA TGTGCCAGCAATAATGCCGGGACAGGGTCTTTAGAGACCCAGTACTTC. This encodes CASNNAGTGSLETQYF.